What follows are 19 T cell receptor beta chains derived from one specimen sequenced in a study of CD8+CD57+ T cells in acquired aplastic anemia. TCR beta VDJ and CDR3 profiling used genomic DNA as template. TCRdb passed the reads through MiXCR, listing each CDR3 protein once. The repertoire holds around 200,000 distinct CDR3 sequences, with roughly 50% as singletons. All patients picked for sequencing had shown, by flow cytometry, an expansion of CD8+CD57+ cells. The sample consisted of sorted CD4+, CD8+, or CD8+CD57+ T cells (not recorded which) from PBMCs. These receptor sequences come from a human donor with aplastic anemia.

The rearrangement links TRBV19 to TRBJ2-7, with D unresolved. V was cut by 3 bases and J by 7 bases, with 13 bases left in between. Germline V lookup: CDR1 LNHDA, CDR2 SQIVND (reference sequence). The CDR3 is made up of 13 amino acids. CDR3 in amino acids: CASSMNSRQEQYF. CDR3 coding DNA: TGTGCCAGTAGTATGAATTCGCGCCAGGAGCAGTACTTC.

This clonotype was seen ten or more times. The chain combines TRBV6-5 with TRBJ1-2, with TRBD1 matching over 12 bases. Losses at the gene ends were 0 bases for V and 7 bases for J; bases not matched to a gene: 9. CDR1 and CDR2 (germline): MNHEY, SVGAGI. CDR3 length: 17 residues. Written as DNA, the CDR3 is TGTGCCAGCAGTTACTCCAGCCCGGGACAGGGGGCTGGTGGCTACACCTTC. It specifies CASSYSSPGQGAGGYTF.

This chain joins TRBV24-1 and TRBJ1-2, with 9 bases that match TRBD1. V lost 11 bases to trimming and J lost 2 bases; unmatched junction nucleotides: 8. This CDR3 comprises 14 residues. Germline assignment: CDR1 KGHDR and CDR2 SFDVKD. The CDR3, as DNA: TGTGCCAGCAGCGACGGGACAGGGAACTATGGCTACACCTTC. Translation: CASSDGTGNYGYTF.

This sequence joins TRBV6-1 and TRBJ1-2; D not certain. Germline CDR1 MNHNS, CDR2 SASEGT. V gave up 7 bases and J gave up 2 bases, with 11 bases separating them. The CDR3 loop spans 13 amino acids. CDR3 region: CASNRHVNYGYTF. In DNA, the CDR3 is TGTGCCAGCAACCGACATGTGAACTATGGCTACACCTTC.

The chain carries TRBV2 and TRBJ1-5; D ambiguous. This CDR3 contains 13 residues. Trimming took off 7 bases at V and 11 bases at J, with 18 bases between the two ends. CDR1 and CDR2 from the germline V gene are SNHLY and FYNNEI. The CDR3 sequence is CASTIGLQETQHF. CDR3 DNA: TGTGCCAGCACGATCGGTTTACAAGAGACCCAGCATTTT.

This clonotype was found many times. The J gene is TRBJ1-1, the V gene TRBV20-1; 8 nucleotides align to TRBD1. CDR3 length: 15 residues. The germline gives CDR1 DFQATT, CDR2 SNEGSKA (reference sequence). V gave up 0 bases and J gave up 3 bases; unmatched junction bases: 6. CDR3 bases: TGCAGTGCTAGAGAGGGCCGGACAGGGTACACTGAAGCTTTCTTT. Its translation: CSAREGRTGYTEAFF.

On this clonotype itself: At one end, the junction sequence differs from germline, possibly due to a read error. The CDR3 region has the DNA TGTGCCAGCAGTGACGCGGCATTCACAGATACGCAGTATTTC. Translated: CASSDAAFTDTQYF. V and J are TRBV10-1 and TRBJ2-3; D ambiguous. Germline CDR1 and CDR2: WNHNN and SYGVQD (reference sequence). This CDR3 spans 14 amino acids.

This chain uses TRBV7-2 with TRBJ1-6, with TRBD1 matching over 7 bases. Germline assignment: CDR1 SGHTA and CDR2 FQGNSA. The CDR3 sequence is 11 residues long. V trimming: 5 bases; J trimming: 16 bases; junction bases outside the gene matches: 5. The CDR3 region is CASSPDRELHF. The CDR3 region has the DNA TGTGCCAGCAGCCCAGACAGGGAGCTCCACTTT.

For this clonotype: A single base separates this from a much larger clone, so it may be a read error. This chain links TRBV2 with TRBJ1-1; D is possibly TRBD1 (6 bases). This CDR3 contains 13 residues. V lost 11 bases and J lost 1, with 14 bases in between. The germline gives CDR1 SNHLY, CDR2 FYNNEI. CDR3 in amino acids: CAGKGQTNTEAFF. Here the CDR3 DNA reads TGTGCCGGCAAGGGACAAACGAACACTGAAGCTTTCTTT.

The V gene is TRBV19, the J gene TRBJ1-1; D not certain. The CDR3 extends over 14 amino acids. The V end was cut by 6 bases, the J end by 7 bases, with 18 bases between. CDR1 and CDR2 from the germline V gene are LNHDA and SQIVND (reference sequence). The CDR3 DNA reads TGTGCCAGTAGCGCCCCTCTAGATTACAATGAAGCTTTCTTT. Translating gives CASSAPLDYNEAFF.

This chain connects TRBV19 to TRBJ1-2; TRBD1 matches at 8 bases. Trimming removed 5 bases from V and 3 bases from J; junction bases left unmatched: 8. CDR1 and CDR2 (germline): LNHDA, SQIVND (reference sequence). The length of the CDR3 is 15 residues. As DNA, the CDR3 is TGTGCCAGTAGTTTCCGGACAGGGAGGGACTATGGCTACACCTTC. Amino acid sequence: CASSFRTGRDYGYTF. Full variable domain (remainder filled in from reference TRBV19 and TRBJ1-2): DGGITQSPKYLFRKEGQNVTLSCEQNLNHDAMYWYRQDPGQGLRLIYYSQIVNDFQKGDIAEGYSVSREKKESFPLTVTSAQKNPTAFYLCASSFRTGRDYGYTFGSGTRLTVV.

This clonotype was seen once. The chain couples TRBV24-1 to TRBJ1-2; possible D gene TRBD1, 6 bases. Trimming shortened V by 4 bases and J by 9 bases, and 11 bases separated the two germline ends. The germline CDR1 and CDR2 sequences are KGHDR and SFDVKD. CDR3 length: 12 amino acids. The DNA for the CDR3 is TGTGCCACCAGTGAACCGGGGGCCCGCTACACCTTC. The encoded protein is CATSEPGARYTF.

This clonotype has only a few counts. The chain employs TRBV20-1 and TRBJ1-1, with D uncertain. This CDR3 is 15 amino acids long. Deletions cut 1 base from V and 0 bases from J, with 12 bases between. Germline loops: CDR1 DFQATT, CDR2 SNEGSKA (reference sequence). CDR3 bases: TGCAGTGCTAGAGGGACGGATCCAATGAACACTGAAGCTTTCTTT. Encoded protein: CSARGTDPMNTEAFF.

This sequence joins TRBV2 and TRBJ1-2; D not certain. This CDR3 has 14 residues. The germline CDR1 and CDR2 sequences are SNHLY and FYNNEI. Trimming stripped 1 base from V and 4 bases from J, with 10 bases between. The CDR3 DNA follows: TGTGCCAGCAGTGAAGGTTGGACGGGCTATGGCTACACCTTC. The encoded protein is CASSEGWTGYGYTF.

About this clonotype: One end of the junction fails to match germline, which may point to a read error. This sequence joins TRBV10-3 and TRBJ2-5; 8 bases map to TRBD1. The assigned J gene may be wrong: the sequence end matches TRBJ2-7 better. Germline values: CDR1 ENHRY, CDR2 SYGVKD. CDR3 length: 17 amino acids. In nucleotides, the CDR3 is TGTGCCAGCAGTCCTATCCCAGGGACAGGAGGCACCTACGAGCAGTACTTC. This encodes CASSPIPGTGGTYEQYF.

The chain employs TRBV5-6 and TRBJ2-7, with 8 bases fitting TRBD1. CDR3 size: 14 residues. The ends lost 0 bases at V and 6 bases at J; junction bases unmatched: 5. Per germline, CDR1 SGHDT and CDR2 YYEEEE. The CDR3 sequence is CASSLAAGGSEQYV. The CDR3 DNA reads TGTGCCAGCAGCTTGGCCGCAGGGGGCTCCGAGCAGTACGTC.

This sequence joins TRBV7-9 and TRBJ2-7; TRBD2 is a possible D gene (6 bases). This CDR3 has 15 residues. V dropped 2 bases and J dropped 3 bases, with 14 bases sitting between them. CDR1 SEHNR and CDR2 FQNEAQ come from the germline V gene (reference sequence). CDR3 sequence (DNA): TGTGCCAGCAGCTTAACGGGGGTTGGGGTCTACGAGCAGTACTTC. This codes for CASSLTGVGVYEQYF.

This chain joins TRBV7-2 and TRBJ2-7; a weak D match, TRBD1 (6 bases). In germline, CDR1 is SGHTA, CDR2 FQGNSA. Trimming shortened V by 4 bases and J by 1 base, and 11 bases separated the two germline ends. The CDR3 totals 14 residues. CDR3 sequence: CASSWPGVSYEQYF. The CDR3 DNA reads TGTGCCAGCAGCTGGCCAGGGGTTTCCTACGAGCAGTACTTC.

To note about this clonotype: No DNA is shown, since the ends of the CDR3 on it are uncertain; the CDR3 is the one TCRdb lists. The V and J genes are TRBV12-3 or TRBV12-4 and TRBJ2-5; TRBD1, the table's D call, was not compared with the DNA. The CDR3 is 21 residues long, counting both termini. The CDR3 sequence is CASSPDRGTEAFFGQGETQYF.